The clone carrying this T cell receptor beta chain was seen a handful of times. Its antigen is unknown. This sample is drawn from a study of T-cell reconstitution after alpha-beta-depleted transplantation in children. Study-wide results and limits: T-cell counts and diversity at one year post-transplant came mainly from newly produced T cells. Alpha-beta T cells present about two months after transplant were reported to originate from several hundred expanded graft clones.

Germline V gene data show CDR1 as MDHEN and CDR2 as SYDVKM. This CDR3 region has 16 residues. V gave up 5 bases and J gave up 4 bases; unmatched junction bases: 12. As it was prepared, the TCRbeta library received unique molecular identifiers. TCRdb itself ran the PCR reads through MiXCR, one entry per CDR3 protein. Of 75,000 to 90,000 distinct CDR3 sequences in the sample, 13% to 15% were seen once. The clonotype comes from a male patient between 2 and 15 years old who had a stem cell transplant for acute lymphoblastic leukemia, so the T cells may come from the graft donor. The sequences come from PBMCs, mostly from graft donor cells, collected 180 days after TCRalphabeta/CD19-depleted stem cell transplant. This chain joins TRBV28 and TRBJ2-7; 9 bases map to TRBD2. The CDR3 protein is CASSPIGGGDAYEQYF. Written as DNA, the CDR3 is TGTGCCAGCAGTCCTATTGGCGGGGGGGATGCGTACGAGCAGTACTTC.